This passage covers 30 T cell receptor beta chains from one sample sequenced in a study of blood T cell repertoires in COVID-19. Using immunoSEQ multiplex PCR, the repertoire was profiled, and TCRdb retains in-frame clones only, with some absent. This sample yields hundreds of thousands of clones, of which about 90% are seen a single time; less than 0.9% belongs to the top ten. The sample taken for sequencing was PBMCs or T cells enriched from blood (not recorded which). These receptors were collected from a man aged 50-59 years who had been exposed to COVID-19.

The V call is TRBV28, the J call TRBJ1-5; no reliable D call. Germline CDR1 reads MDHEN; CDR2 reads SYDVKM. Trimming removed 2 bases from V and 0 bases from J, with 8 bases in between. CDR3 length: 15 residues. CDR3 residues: CASSLEGYSNQPQHF. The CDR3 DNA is TGTGCCAGCAGTTTAGAGGGTTATAGCAATCAGCCCCAGCATTTT.

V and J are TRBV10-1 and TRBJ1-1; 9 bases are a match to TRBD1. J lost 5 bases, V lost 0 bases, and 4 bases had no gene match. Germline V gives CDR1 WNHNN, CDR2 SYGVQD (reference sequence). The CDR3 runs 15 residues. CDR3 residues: CASSESRTGVTEAFF. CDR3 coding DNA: TGCGCCAGCAGTGAGTCCAGGACAGGGGTTACTGAAGCTTTCTTT.

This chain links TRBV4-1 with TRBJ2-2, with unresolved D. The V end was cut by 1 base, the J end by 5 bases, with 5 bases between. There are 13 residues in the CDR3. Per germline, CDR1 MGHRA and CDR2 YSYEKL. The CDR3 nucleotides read TGCGCCAGCAGCCAAGCCGTGACCGGGGAGCTGTTTTTT. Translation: CASSQAVTGELFF.

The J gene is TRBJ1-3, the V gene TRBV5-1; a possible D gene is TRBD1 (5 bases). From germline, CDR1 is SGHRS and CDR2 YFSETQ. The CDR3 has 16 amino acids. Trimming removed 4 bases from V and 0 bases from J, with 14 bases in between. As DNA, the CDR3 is TGCGCCAGCAGCCCGGGACTCTCCCGCTCTGGAAACACCATATATTTT. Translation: CASSPGLSRSGNTIYF.

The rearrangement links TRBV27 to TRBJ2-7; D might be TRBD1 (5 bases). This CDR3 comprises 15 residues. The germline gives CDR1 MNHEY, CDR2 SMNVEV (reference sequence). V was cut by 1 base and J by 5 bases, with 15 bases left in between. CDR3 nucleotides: TGTGCCAGCAGTTTATTGGACACTGTCGGGCACGAGCAGTACTTC. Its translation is CASSLLDTVGHEQYF.

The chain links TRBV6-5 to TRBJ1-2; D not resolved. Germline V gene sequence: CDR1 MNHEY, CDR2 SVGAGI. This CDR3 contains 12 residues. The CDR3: CTLDGVNYGYTF. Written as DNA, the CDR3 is TGTACCCTAGACGGGGTCAACTATGGCTACACCTTC.

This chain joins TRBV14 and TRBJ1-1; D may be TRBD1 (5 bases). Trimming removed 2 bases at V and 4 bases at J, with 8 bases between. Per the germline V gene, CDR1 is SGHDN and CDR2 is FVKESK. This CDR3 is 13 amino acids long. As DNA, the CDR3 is TGTGCCAGCAGCCAATGGGGGGGCACTGAAGCTTTCTTT. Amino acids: CASSQWGGTEAFF.

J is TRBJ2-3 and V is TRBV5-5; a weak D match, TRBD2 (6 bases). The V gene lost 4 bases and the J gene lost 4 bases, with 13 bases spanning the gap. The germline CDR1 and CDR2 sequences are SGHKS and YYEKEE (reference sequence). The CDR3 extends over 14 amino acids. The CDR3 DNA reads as TGTGCCAGCAGCGTGAGCGGGCGCCCAGATACGCAGTATTTT. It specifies CASSVSGRPDTQYF. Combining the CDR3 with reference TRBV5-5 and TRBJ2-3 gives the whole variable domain DAGVTQSPTHLIKTRGQQVTLRCSPISGHKSVSWYQQVLGQGPQFIFQYYEKEERGRGNFPDRFSARQFPNYSSELNVNALLLGDSALYLCASSVSGRPDTQYFGPGTRLTVL.

CDR3 in amino acids: CAWSVEAGAGAFF. The CDR3 nucleotides read TGTGCCTGGAGTGTAGAGGCAGGGGCGGGAGCTTTCTTT. The chain uses TRBV30 and TRBJ1-1; possible D gene TRBD1, 6 bases. V shed 0 bases and J shed 10 bases, with 15 bases lying between them. CDR1 and CDR2 (germline): GTSNPN, SVGIG (reference sequence). CDR3 length: 13 amino acids.

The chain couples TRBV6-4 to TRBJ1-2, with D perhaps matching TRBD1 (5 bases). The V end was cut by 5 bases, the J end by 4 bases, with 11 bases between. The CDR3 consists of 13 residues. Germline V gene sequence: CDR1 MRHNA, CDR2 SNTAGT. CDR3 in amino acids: CASSQGSFYGYTF. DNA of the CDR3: TGTGCCAGCAGTCAGGGTTCGTTCTATGGCTACACCTTC.

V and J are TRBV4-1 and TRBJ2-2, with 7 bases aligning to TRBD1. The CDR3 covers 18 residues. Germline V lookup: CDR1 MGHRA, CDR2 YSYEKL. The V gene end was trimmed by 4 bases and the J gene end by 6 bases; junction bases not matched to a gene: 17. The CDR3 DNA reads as TGCGCCAGCAGCCCCGCCGGCGTGACAGGGAGTTTGCCCGGGGAGCTGTTTTTT. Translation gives CASSPAGVTGSLPGELFF.

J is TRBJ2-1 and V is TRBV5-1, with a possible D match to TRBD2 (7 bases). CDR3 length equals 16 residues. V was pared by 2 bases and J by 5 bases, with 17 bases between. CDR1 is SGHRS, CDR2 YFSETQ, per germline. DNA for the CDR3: TGCGCCAGCAGCTTCCTCCCCGGGGGGCAAAACAATGAGCAGTTCTTC. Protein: CASSFLPGGQNNEQFF.

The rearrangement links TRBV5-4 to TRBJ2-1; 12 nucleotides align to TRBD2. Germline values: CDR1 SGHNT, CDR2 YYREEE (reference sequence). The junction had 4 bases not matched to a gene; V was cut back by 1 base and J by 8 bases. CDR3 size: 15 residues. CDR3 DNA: TGTGCCAGCAGCTTGCGACTAGCGGGAGAGGATGAGCAGTTCTTC. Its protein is CASSLRLAGEDEQFF.

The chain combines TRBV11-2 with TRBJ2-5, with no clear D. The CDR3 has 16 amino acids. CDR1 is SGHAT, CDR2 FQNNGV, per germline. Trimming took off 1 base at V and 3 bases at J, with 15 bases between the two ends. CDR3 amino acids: CASSLVLRRGEETQYF. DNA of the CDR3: TGTGCCAGCAGCTTAGTTCTGCGGCGTGGTGAAGAGACCCAGTACTTC. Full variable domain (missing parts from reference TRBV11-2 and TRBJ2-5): EAGVAQSPRYKIIEKRQSVAFWCNPISGHATLYWYQQILGQGPKLLIQFQNNGVVDDSQLPKDRFSAERLKGVDSTLKIQPAKLEDSAVYLCASSLVLRRGEETQYFGPGTRLLVL.

This chain's CDR3 is CASSQGQSNEKLFF. The CDR3 bases are TGTGCCAGCAGCCAAGGACAGTCTAATGAAAAACTGTTTTTT. The rearrangement uses TRBV3-1 (or the pseudogene TRBV3-2) and TRBJ1-4, with D perhaps TRBD1 (5 bases). The length of the CDR3 is 14 residues. CDR1 and CDR2 from the germline V gene are LGHDT and YNNKEL (reference sequence). Trimming stripped 1 base from V and 3 bases from J, with 6 bases between.

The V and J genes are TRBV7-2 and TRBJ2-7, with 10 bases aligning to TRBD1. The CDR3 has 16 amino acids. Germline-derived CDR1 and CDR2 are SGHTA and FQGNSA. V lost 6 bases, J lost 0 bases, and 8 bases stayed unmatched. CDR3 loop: CASSRLGTGASYEQYF. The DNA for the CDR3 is TGTGCCAGCAGTAGGTTGGGGACAGGGGCCTCCTACGAGCAGTACTTC.

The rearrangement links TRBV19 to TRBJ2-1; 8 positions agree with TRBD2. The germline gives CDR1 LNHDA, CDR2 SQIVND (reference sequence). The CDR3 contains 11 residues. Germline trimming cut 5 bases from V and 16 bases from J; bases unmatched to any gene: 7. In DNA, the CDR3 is TGTGCCAGTAGTCCCGGGACTAGGAGTTTCTTC. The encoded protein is CASSPGTRSFF.

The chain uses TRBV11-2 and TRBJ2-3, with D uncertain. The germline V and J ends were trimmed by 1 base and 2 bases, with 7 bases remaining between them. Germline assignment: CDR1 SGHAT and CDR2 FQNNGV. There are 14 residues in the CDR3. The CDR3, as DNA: TGTGCCAGCAGCTTAGGGTACTTCACAGATACGCAGTATTTT. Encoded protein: CASSLGYFTDTQYF. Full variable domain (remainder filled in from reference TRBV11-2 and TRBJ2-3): EAGVAQSPRYKIIEKRQSVAFWCNPISGHATLYWYQQILGQGPKLLIQFQNNGVVDDSQLPKDRFSAERLKGVDSTLKIQPAKLEDSAVYLCASSLGYFTDTQYFGPGTRLTVL.

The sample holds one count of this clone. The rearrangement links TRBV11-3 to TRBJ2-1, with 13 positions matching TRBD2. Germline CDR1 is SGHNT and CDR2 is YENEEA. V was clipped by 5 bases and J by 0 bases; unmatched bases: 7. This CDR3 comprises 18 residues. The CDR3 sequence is CASSPRTSGSISYNEQFF. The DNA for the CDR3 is TGTGCCAGCAGCCCACGGACTAGCGGGAGTATCTCCTACAATGAGCAGTTCTTC.

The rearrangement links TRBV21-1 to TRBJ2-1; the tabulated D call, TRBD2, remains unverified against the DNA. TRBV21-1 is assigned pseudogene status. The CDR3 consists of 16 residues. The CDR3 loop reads CASSRGGRASHNEQFF. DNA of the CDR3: TGTGCCAGCAGTCGGGGCGGGAGGGCGTCCCACAATGAGCAGTTCTTC.

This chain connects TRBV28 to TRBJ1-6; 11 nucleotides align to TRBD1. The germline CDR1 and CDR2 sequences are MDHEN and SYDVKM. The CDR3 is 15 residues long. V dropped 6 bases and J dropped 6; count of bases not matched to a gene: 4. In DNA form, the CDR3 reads TGTGCCAGCAGGTGGACAGGGGGCTCTAATTCACCCCTCCACTTT. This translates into CASRWTGGSNSPLHF.

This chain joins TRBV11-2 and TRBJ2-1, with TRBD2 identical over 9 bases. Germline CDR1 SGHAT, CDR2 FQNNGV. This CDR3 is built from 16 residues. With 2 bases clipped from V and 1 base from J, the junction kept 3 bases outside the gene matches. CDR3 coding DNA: TGTGCCAGCAGCTTACGGCGGGGGGGTTCCTACAATGAGCAGTTCTTC. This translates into CASSLRRGGSYNEQFF.

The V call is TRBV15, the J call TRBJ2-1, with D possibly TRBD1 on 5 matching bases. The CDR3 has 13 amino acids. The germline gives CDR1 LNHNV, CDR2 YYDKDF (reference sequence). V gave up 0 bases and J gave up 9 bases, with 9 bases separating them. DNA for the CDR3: TGTGCCACCAGCAGAGATCTTGGGGCTGAGCAGTTCTTC. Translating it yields CATSRDLGAEQFF.

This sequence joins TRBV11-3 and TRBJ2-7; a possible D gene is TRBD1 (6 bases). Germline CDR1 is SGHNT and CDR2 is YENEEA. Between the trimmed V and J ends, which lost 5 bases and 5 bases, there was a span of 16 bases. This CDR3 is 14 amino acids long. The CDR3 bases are TGTGCCAGCAGCAACGGACAGTACAGCGACGAGCAGTACTTC. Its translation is CASSNGQYSDEQYF. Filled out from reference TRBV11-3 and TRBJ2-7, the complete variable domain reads EAGVVQSPRYKIIEKKQPVAFWCNPISGHNTLYWYLQNLGQGPELLIRYENEEAVDDSQLPKDRFSAERLKGVDSTLKIQPAELGDSAVYLCASSNGQYSDEQYFGPGTRLTVT.

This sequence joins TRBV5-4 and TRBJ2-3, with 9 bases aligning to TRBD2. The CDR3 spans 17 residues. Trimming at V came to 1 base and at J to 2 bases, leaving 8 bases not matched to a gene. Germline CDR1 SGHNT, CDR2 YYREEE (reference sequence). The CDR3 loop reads CASSLPGGGAYTDTQYF. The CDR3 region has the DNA TGTGCCAGCAGCTTGCCTGGCGGGGGGGCTTACACAGATACGCAGTATTTT.

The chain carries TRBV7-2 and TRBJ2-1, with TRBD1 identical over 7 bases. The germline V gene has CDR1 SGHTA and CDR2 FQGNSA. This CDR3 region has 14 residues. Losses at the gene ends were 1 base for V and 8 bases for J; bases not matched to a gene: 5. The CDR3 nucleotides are TGTGCCAGCAGCTTAGAAGGGACAGCCCATGAGCAGTTCTTC. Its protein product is CASSLEGTAHEQFF.

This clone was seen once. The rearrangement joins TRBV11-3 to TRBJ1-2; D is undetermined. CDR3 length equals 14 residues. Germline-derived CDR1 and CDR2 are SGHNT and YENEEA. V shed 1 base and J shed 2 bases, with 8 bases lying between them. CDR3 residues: CASSLGHQNYGYTF. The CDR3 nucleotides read TGTGCCAGCAGCTTAGGACACCAAAACTATGGCTACACCTTC.

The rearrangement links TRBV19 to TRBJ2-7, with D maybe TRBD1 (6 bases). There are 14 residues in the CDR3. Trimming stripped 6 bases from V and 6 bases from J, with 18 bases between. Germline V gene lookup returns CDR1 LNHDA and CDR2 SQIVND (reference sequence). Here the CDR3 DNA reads TGTGCCAGTAGCCCACAGGGAACACTCGTCGAGCAGTACTTC. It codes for CASSPQGTLVEQYF. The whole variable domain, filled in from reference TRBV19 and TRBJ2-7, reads DGGITQSPKYLFRKEGQNVTLSCEQNLNHDAMYWYRQDPGQGLRLIYYSQIVNDFQKGDIAEGYSVSREKKESFPLTVTSAQKNPTAFYLCASSPQGTLVEQYFGPGTRLTVT.

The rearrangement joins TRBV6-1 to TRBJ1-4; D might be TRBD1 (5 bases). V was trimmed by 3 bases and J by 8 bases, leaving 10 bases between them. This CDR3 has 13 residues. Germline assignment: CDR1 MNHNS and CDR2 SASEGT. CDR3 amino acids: CASSDRVNEKLFF. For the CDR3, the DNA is TGTGCCAGCAGTGACAGGGTTAACGAAAAACTGTTTTTT.

The CDR3 sequence: CASSLGDRGNEKLFF. DNA for the CDR3: TGTGCCAGCAGCTTAGGGGACAGGGGTAACGAAAAACTGTTTTTT. This chain uses TRBV7-9 with TRBJ1-4; 10 bases are shared with TRBD1. The CDR3 sequence is 15 residues long. After removal of 1 base from V and 8 bases from J, the junction contained 4 bases not matched to a gene. Germline assignment: CDR1 SEHNR and CDR2 FQNEAQ (reference sequence).